The 22 T cell receptor beta chains below were found in one sample sequenced in a study of blood T cell repertoires in COVID-19. Only in-frame clones appear in the TCRdb table, and some are missing; sequencing was by immunoSEQ multiplex PCR. The sample has 80,000 or so clones, roughly 85% seen once. Sequences were obtained from peripheral blood. The receptors stem from a man in his sixties with COVID-19, enrolled during active disease.

The rearrangement links TRBV18 to TRBJ1-5; possible D gene TRBD1, 6 bases. The V gene lost 2 bases and the J gene lost 5 bases, with 13 bases spanning the gap. This CDR3 has 15 residues. Germline V lookup: CDR1 KGHSH, CDR2 LQKENI. CDR3 nucleotides: TGTGCCAGCTCACCAGGAGAGGGACAATATCAGCCCCAGCATTTT. It yields the protein CASSPGEGQYQPQHF. The whole variable domain, filled in from reference TRBV18 and TRBJ1-5, reads NAGVMQNPRHLVRRRGQEARLRCSPMKGHSHVYWYRQLPEEGLKFMVYLQKENIIDESGMPKERFSAEFPKEGPSILRIQQVVRGDSAAYFCASSPGEGQYQPQHFGDGTRLSIL.

This chain uses TRBV11-3 with TRBJ2-7, with unresolved D. Germline CDR1 SGHNT, CDR2 YENEEA. The length of the CDR3 is 15 residues. Trimming pared 5 bases from V and 0 bases from J, leaving 14 bases between. The CDR3: CASSPFGGSSYEQYF. In nucleotides, the CDR3 is TGTGCCAGCAGCCCATTCGGCGGAAGCTCCTACGAGCAGTACTTC. The full variable domain, with the rest looked up from reference TRBV11-3 and TRBJ2-7, is EAGVVQSPRYKIIEKKQPVAFWCNPISGHNTLYWYLQNLGQGPELLIRYENEEAVDDSQLPKDRFSAERLKGVDSTLKIQPAELGDSAVYLCASSPFGGSSYEQYFGPGTRLTVT.

The chain has TRBV7-9 and TRBJ2-3; D possibly corresponds to TRBD2 (5 bases). This CDR3 region has 15 residues. V was cut by 5 bases and J by 0 bases, with 12 bases left in between. Germline CDR1 reads SEHNR; CDR2 reads FQNEAQ (reference sequence). The CDR3 DNA sequence: TGTGCCAGCAGCCGGGAAATGGGAAGCACAGATACGCAGTATTTT. It specifies CASSREMGSTDTQYF.

The chain carries TRBV2 and TRBJ2-3, with 8 positions matching TRBD1. Looked up from germline, CDR1 is SNHLY and CDR2 is FYNNEI. With 7 bases clipped from V and 6 bases from J, the junction kept 9 bases outside the gene matches. The CDR3 runs to 14 residues. Here the CDR3 DNA reads TGTGCCAGCACTCGGGACAGGTCGGTCGATACGCAGTATTTT. Encoded protein: CASTRDRSVDTQYF.

The rearrangement links TRBV19 to TRBJ1-4; no firm D call. Per the germline V gene, CDR1 is LNHDA and CDR2 is SQIVND (reference sequence). This CDR3 has 17 residues. V was pared by 1 base and J by 0 bases, with 12 bases between. The DNA for the CDR3 is TGTGCCAGTAGTATAGTGCCACAGAGAACAACTAATGAAAAACTGTTTTTT. Its translation is CASSIVPQRTTNEKLFF.

V usage is TRBV6-6 and J usage is TRBJ2-1; 7 bases are a match to TRBD2. CDR3 length: 15 residues. Germline lookup yields CDR1 MNHNY and CDR2 SVGAGI (reference sequence). J gave up 3 bases and V 2 bases, and 4 bases lay outside the gene matches. The CDR3 sequence is CASSYGGVNYNEQFF. The CDR3 DNA follows: TGTGCCAGCAGTTACGGGGGGGTCAACTACAATGAGCAGTTCTTC.

The genes are TRBV7-3 and TRBJ2-1, with D uncertain. There are 15 residues in the CDR3. Trimming left V 2 bases short and J 7 bases short, with 15 bases between. The V gene's germline CDR1 is SGHTA and CDR2 FQGTGA. The CDR3 nucleotides are TGTGCCAGCAGCTTATTAGTTGCGGAGTGGAATGAGCAGTTCTTC. Translating gives CASSLLVAEWNEQFF. The full variable domain, rest sourced from reference TRBV7-3 and TRBJ2-1, is GAGVSQTPSNKVTEKGKYVELRCDPISGHTALYWYRQSLGQGPEFLIYFQGTGAADDSGLPNDRFFAVRPEGSVSTLKIQRTERGDSAVYLCASSLLVAEWNEQFFGPGTRLTVL.

The chain couples TRBV2 to TRBJ2-5; 7 positions agree with TRBD1. Germline V gene sequence: CDR1 SNHLY, CDR2 FYNNEI. The CDR3 is made up of 12 amino acids. J lost 2 bases, V lost 9 bases, and 3 bases had no gene match. CDR3 DNA sequence: TGTGCCAGAGGGACAGAGCAAGAGACCCAGTACTTC. This translates into CARGTEQETQYF. The full variable domain, in which reference TRBV2 and TRBJ2-5 provide the parts outside the CDR3, is EPEVTQTPSHQVTQMGQEVILRCVPISNHLYFYWYRQILGQKVEFLVSFYNNEISEKSEIFDDQFSVERPDGSNFTLKIRSTKLEDSAMYFCARGTEQETQYFGPGTRLLVL.

In its sample, this clone was seen once. Because the CDR3's place on the DNA is in doubt, the DNA is left out and the CDR3 is given as listed by TCRdb. The chain is built from TRBV2 and TRBJ2-1; the DNA was not compared with TRBD2, the D call given in the table. Germline CDR1 SNHLY, CDR2 FYNNEI. The CDR3 numbers 13 amino acids, ends counted. The CDR3 loop is CAILRFGNNEQFF.

The sample holds one count of this clone. The chain is built from TRBV9 and TRBJ1-2; tentatively, D is TRBD1 (6 bases). This CDR3 region has 16 residues. Looked up from germline, CDR1 is SGDLS and CDR2 is YYNGEE. The V end lost 6 bases, the J end lost 4 bases, and 22 bases lay between the germline ends. CDR3 coding DNA: TGTGCCAGCAAAACCGAGACAGGCGCGAGCACCTATGGCTACACCTTC. Amino acid sequence: CASKTETGASTYGYTF.

This chain connects TRBV29-1 to TRBJ1-4; no reliable D call. The CDR3 sequence is 14 residues long. V lost 5 bases and J 7 bases, leaving 17 bases between the germline ends. Germline V gene data show CDR1 as SQVTM and CDR2 as ANQGSEA. The CDR3 sequence: CSVTVAGLGEKLFF. DNA of the CDR3: TGCAGCGTTACGGTTGCGGGTTTAGGTGAAAAACTGTTTTTT.

The J gene is TRBJ1-2, the V gene TRBV28, with D possibly matching TRBD1 (6 bases). CDR1 MDHEN and CDR2 SYDVKM come from the germline V gene. Trimming pared 4 bases from V and 2 bases from J, leaving 11 bases between. CDR3 size: 14 residues. The CDR3: CASSYGTGNYGYTF. The CDR3 region has the DNA TGTGCCAGCAGTTATGGTACAGGGAACTATGGCTACACCTTC.

The chain carries TRBV10-2 and TRBJ2-2; the match to TRBD2 covers 9 bases. J lost 4 bases, V lost 7 bases, and 7 bases had no gene match. Germline V lookup: CDR1 WSHSY, CDR2 SAAADI. The CDR3 has 15 residues. CDR3 residues: CASTAGGPFTGELFF. DNA for the CDR3: TGCGCCAGCACCGCGGGGGGGCCATTCACCGGGGAGCTGTTTTTT.

This chain links TRBV7-9 with TRBJ2-3; 7 bases align to TRBD1. Germline CDR1 is SEHNR and CDR2 is FQNEAQ (reference sequence). The CDR3 totals 17 residues. V shed 1 base and J 1 base; nucleotides not matched to a gene: 8. CDR3 coding DNA: TGTGCCAGCAGCTTAGGCACAGGGGATGTGGGCACAGATACGCAGTATTTT. The encoded protein is CASSLGTGDVGTDTQYF.

The chain links TRBV6-6 to TRBJ1-2, with a tentative D call TRBD1 (6 bases). The germline V and J ends were trimmed by 0 bases and 0 bases, with 8 bases remaining between them. From germline, CDR1 is MNHNY and CDR2 SVGAGI (reference sequence). This CDR3 is built from 15 residues. The CDR3 region has the DNA TGTGCCAGCAGTTACTCGTACAGGGCTAACTATGGCTACACCTTC. Protein product: CASSYSYRANYGYTF.

The chain is built from TRBV2 and TRBJ2-7; D may be TRBD2 (7 bases). This CDR3 comprises 13 residues. Trimming pared 3 bases from V and 6 bases from J, leaving 12 bases between. Germline values: CDR1 SNHLY, CDR2 FYNNEI. The CDR3 here is CASSDERDIEQYF. CDR3 nucleotide sequence: TGTGCCAGCAGTGATGAGCGGGACATCGAGCAGTACTTC.

This chain uses TRBV7-6 with TRBJ2-5; TRBD2 agrees at 14 bases. With V trimmed by 5 bases and J by 7 bases, 6 bases remained unmatched. CDR1 is SGHVS, CDR2 FNYEAQ, per germline. This CDR3 is built from 15 residues. For the CDR3, the DNA is TGTGCCAGCAGCCCGGGACTAGCGGGAGTTGTGACCCAGTACTTC. It translates to CASSPGLAGVVTQYF.

This rearrangement joins TRBV9 to TRBJ1-3; D remains ambiguous. The germline V gene has CDR1 SGDLS and CDR2 YYNGEE. Trimming left V 0 bases short and J 0 bases short, with 13 bases between. CDR3 size: 17 residues. In DNA, the CDR3 is TGTGCCAGCAGCGTAGTAGGAGGAACTTACTCTGGAAACACCATATATTTT. Amino acids: CASSVVGGTYSGNTIYF.

The chain uses TRBV5-6 and TRBJ1-6; D is undetermined. The germline V gene encodes CDR1 SGHDT and CDR2 YYEEEE. V shed 0 bases and J shed 8 bases, with 9 bases lying between them. The CDR3 totals 14 residues. The CDR3 coding sequence is TGTGCCAGCAGCTTGGGGAGGGCTGATTCACCCCTCCACTTT. The encoded protein is CASSLGRADSPLHF.

This chain joins TRBV2 and TRBJ2-2; TRBD2 aligns across 11 bases. CDR3 length: 15 amino acids. Germline CDR1 SNHLY, CDR2 FYNNEI. With 2 bases clipped from V and 7 bases from J, the junction kept 3 bases outside the gene matches. The CDR3 spells CASSELAGGDGELFF. The CDR3 region has the DNA TGTGCCAGCAGTGAACTAGCGGGAGGTGACGGGGAGCTGTTTTTT.

The genes are TRBV6-5 and TRBJ1-1; 9 positions match TRBD1. This CDR3 has 12 amino acids. J lost 6 bases, V lost 8 bases, and 4 bases had no gene match. In germline, CDR1 is MNHEY, CDR2 SVGAGI. Here the CDR3 reads CASGGTGSEAFF. CDR3 nucleotide sequence: TGTGCCAGCGGAGGGACAGGGTCTGAAGCTTTCTTT.

The V gene is TRBV28, the J gene TRBJ1-2; D perhaps matches TRBD1 (5 bases). The V and J ends lost 5 bases and 4 bases respectively, with 17 bases between them. The germline V gene has CDR1 MDHEN and CDR2 SYDVKM. The CDR3 runs 15 residues. This CDR3 reads CASSLRSTEIYGYTF. DNA of the CDR3: TGTGCCAGCAGTCTAAGGTCGACAGAGATCTATGGCTACACCTTC.